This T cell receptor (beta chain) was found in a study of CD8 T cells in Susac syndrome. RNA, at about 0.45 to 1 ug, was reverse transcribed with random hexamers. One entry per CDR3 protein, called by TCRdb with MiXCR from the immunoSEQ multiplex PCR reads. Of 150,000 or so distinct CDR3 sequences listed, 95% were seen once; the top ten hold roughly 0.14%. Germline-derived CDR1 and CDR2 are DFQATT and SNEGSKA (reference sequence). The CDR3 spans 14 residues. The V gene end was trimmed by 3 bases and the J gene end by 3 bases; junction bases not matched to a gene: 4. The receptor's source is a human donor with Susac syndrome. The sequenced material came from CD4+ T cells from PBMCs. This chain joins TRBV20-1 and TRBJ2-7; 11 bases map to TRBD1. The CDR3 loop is CSARGDRGDYEQYF. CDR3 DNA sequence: TGCAGTGCTAGGGGGGACAGGGGGGACTACGAGCAGTACTTC.